The next 8 T cell receptor beta chains were all read from a single sample in a study of T-cell memory formation after mild COVID-19. MiXCR was run by TCRdb on the 5' RACE reads, yielding one entry per CDR3 protein. There are under 350,000 distinct CDR3 sequences in the sample; roughly 15% occur only once, and 22% lies in the top ten. Sequences were obtained from PBMCs or a T cell subset sorted from them (not recorded which). The receptors shown here come from a man younger than 35 who had mild COVID-19 (a few samples of this study predate the infection). Cell type and time point are not known.

The table lists this clonotype with a few counts. The rearrangement joins TRBV6-5 to TRBJ2-5; no clear D gene. Germline V CDR1 and CDR2: MNHEY, SVGAGI. This CDR3 spans 12 amino acids. The V end lost 2 bases, the J end lost 5 bases, and 6 bases lay between the germline ends. The CDR3 DNA reads as TGTGCCAGCAGTTACCGAAGGGAGACCCAGTACTTC. Amino acids: CASSYRRETQYF.

The J gene is TRBJ2-3, the V gene TRBV3-1, with 12 positions matching TRBD2. The CDR3 runs to 15 residues. V shed 6 bases, J shed 1 base, and the junction held 2 bases outside the gene matches. Per germline, CDR1 LGHDT and CDR2 YNNKEL (reference sequence). The CDR3 DNA reads TGTGCCAGCAGTAGGACTAGCGGGGGCACAGATACGCAGTATTTT. Residues: CASSRTSGGTDTQYF.

This clonotype was observed a handful of times. The genes are TRBV13 and TRBJ2-3; 14 nucleotides line up with TRBD2. There are 18 residues in the CDR3. Trimming removed 5 bases from V and 1 base from J; junction bases left unmatched: 8. Germline CDR1 PRHDT, CDR2 FYEKMQ (reference sequence). CDR3 in DNA: TGTGCCAGCAGCCACGGGACTAGCGGGGGTTCGGGCACAGATACGCAGTATTTT. Protein product: CASSHGTSGGSGTDTQYF.

This clonotype came up a few times. The J gene is TRBJ1-4, the V gene TRBV28; 7 bases fit TRBD1. The CDR3 consists of 16 residues. Unmatched junction bases numbered 7, after V lost 5 bases and J lost 1 base. Germline V gene sequence: CDR1 MDHEN, CDR2 SYDVKM. CDR3 sequence: CASSPPRQGTNEKLFF. The DNA of the CDR3 is TGTGCCAGCAGTCCTCCCCGACAGGGAACTAATGAAAAACTGTTTTTT.

This clonotype turned up a few times. The chain couples TRBV6-5 to TRBJ2-5; weak D call: TRBD1 (7 bases). Germline assignment: CDR1 MNHEY and CDR2 SVGAGI. The CDR3 totals 16 residues. Between the trimmed V and J ends, which lost 7 bases and 1 base, there was a span of 19 bases. The CDR3 is CASTGGPGGSQETQYF. The DNA of the CDR3 is TGTGCCAGCACCGGAGGGCCAGGGGGAAGCCAAGAGACCCAGTACTTC.

This chain links TRBV3-1 with TRBJ2-1; 8 bases are shared with TRBD2. The CDR3 spans 15 residues. Unmatched junction bases numbered 10, after V lost 4 bases and J lost 8 bases. The V gene's germline CDR1 is LGHDT and CDR2 YNNKEL (reference sequence). CDR3 amino acids: CASSPTSGLGYEQFF. The CDR3 region has the DNA TGTGCCAGCAGCCCTACTAGCGGTCTGGGGTATGAGCAGTTCTTC.

The rearrangement links TRBV12-3 or TRBV12-4 to TRBJ1-1, with D maybe TRBD1 (5 bases). V lost 1 base and J lost 11, with 11 bases in between. The CDR3 is made up of 12 amino acids. The CDR3 DNA is TGTGCCAGCAGTTTAGGGGGCTATCAGGCTTTCTTT. Its translation is CASSLGGYQAFF.

This clonotype was seen a few times. The J gene is TRBJ1-2, the V gene TRBV7-9; a weak D match, TRBD1 (5 bases). This CDR3 is 15 amino acids long. The germline V gene encodes CDR1 SEHNR and CDR2 FQNEAQ (reference sequence). The V gene lost 5 bases and the J gene lost 3 bases, with 16 bases spanning the gap. CDR3 in DNA: TGTGCCAGCAGCCTAGGGACCGACAGCTACTATGGCTACACCTTC. This encodes CASSLGTDSYYGYTF.